This T cell receptor (beta chain) was sequenced during a study of blood T cells in healthy people across ages. Donation came from healthy Caucasian individuals in Russia who were aged roughly 6 to 95. The draw of peripheral blood yielded roughly 9.4 milliliters from each donor. Points on this clonotype: Its target is not known.

V was pared by 0 bases and J by 4 bases, with 15 bases between. The CDR3 extends over 15 amino acids. The V gene's germline CDR1 is DFQATT and CDR2 SNEGSKA (reference sequence). A sample-barcoded 5' primer and a J-beta primer mix were used in a second PCR of roughly 7 to 11 cycles. Per sample, CDR3-containing paired-end reads numbered at least 2.5 million. TCRdb reprocessed the 5' RACE reads with MiXCR, giving one entry per CDR3 protein. The repertoire holds 1.5 million to 2 million distinct CDR3 sequences, around 35% seen once, with about 11% in the top ten. Study-wide findings and caveats: There was a strong correlation between TCR beta diversity and naive T cell percentage.

The TCR was taken from a woman aged 25 to 39 in good health. The specimen sequenced was blood. This chain connects TRBV20-1 to TRBJ1-2; D gene ambiguous. Here the CDR3 DNA reads TGCAGTGCTAGAGATCCTGGGCAGTGGAGCTATGGCTACACCTTC. Amino acid sequence: CSARDPGQWSYGYTF.